This T cell receptor (beta chain) is from a study of monozygotic twins with inflammatory bowel disease. Notes on the study in general: Separate T cell subtypes could not be resolved from one another.

The germline gives CDR1 SGHDT, CDR2 YYEEEE. The CDR3 is 18 amino acids. cDNA was produced in eight separate reactions per sample. Through template switching, UMIs that included a 6-nucleotide sample barcode were added. TCRdb re-called the 5' RACE reads and catalogs CDR3 proteins one per entry, DNA excluded. There are 190,000 or so distinct CDR3 sequences in the sample, with 1.5% to 2% held by the top ten. Turning to this clonotype: Its antigen remains unidentified.

The material sequenced was blood. The J gene is TRBJ1-5, the V gene TRBV5-6; absent DNA, TCRdb's TRBD1 call cannot be checked. The receptor's source is a human donor with ulcerative colitis or Crohn's disease, or a healthy co-twin of an affected twin (not recorded which). The CDR3 reads CASSSTWQTGDSNQPQHF.